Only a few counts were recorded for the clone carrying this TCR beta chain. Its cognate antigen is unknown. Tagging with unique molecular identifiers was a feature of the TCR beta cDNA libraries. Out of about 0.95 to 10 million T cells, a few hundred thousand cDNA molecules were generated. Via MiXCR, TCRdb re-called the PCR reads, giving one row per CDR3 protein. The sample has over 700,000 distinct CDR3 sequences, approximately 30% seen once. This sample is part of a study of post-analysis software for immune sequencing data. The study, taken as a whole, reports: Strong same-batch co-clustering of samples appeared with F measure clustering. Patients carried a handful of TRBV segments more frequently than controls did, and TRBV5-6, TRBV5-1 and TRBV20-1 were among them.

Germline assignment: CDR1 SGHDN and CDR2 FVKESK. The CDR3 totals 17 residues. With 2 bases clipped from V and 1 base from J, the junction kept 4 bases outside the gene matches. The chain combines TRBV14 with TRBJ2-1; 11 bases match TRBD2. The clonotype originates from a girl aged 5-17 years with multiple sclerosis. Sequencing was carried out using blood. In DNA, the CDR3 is TGTGCCAGCAGCCAACGACTAGCGGGATTTTCCTACAATGAGCAGTTCTTC. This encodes CASSQRLAGFSYNEQFF.